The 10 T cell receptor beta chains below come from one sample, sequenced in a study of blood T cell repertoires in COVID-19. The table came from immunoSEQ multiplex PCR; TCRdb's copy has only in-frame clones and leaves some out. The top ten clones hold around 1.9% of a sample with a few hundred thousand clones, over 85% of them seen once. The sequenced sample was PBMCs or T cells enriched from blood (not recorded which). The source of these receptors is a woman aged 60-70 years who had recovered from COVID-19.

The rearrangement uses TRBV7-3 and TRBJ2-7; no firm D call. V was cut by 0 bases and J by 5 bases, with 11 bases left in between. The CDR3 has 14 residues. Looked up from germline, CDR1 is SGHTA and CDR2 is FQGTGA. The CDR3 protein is CASSLTSNTHEQYF. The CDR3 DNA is TGTGCCAGCAGCTTAACCTCCAACACCCACGAGCAGTACTTC.

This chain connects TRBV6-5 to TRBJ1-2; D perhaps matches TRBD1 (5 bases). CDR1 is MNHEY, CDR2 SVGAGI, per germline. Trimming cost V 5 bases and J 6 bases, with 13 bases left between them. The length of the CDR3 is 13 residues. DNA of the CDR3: TGTGCCAGCAGTCTCGGGGGAAAAAATGGCTACACCTTC. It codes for CASSLGGKNGYTF.

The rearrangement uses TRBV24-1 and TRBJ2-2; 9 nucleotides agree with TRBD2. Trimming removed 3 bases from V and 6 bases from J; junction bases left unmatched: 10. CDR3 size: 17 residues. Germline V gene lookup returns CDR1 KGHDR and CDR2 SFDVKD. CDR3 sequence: CATSDPGLAGWSGELFF. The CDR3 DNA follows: TGTGCCACCAGTGATCCCGGGCTAGCGGGATGGTCCGGGGAGCTGTTTTTT.

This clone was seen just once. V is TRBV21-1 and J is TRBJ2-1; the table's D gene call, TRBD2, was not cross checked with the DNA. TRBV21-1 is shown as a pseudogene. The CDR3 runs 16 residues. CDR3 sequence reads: CASSGLAGGQGHEQFF. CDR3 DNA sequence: TGTGCCAGCAGTGGACTAGCGGGAGGCCAAGGGCATGAGCAGTTCTTC.

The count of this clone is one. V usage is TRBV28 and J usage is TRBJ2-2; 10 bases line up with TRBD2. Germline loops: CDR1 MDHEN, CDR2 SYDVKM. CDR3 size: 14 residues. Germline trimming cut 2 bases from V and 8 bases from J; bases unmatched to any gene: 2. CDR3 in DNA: TGTGCCAGCAGTTTACTAGCGGGGGTGGGGGAGCTGTTTTTT. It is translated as CASSLLAGVGELFF.

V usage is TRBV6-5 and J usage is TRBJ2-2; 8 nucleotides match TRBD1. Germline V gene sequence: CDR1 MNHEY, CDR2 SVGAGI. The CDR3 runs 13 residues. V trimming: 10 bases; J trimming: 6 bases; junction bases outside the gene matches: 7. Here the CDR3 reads CATRTGLAGELFF. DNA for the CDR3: TGTGCCACCCGGACAGGGTTGGCCGGGGAGCTGTTTTTT.

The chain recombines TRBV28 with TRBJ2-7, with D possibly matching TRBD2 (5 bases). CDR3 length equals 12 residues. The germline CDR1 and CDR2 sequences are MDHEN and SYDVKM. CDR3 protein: CAAALVGYEQYF. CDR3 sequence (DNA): TGTGCAGCGGCATTGGTCGGGTACGAGCAGTACTTC.

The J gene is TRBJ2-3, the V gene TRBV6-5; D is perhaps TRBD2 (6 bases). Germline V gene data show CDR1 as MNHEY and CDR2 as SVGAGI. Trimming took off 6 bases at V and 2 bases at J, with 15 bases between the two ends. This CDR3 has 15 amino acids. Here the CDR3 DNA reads TGTGCCAGCAGCAAACCGGGACTCCACACAGATACGCAGTATTTT. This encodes CASSKPGLHTDTQYF.

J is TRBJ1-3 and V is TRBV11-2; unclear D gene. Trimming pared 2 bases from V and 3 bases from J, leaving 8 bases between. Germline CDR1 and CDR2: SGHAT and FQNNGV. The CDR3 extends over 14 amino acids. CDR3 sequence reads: CASSLSLLGNTIYF. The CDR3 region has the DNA TGTGCCAGCAGCTTAAGTCTACTTGGAAACACCATATATTTT.

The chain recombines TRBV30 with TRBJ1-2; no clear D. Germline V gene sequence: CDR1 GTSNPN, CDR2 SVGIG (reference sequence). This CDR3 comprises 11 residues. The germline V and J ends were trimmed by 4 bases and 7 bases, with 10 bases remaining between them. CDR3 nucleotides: TGTGCCTGGAATCTCGTTGTTGGCTACACCTTC. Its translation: CAWNLVVGYTF.